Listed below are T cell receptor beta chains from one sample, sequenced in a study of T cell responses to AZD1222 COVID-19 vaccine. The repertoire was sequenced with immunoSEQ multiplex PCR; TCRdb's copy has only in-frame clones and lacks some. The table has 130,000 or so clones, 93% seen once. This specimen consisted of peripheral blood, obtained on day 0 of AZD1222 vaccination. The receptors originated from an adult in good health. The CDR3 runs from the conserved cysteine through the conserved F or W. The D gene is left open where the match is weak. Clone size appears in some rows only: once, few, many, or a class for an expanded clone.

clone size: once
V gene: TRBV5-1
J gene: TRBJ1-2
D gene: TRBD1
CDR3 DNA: TGCGCCAGCAGCTCCGGGACAGCTAACTATGGCTACACCTTC
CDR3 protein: CASSSGTANYGYTF

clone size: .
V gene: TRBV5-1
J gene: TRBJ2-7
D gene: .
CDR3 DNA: TGCGCCAGCAGCTTAAAACCCGGGGCCACATCCTACGAGCAGTACTTC
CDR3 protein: CASSLKPGATSYEQYF

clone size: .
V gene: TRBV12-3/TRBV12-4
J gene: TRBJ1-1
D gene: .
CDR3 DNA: TGTGCCAGCAGGGGACGCAGGGGCACTGAAGCTTTCTTT
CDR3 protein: CASRGRRGTEAFF

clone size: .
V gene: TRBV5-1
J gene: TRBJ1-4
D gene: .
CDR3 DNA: TGCGCCAGCGGAAGACAACCTAATGAAAAACTGTTTTTT
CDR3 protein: CASGRQPNEKLFF

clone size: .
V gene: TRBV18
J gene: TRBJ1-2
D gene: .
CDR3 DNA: TGTGCCAGCTCACGGGACGACCTTTATGGCTACACCTTC
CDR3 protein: CASSRDDLYGYTF

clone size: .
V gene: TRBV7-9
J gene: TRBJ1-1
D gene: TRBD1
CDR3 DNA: TGTGCCAGCAGCCCGAGACAGGGAGGAAACACTGAAGCTTTCTTT
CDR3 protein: CASSPRQGGNTEAFF

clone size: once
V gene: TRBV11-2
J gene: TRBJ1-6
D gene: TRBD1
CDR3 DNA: TGTGCCAGCAGCGCCCCGACAGGGTATAATTCACCCCTCCACTTT
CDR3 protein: CASSAPTGYNSPLHF

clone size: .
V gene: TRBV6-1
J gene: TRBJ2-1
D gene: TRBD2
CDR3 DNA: TGTGCCAGCAGTGTTCGACTAGCGGGGGACCACTACAATGAGCAGTTCTTC
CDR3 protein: CASSVRLAGDHYNEQFF

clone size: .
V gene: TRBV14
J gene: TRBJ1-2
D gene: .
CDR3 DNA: TGTGCCAGCAGCCAAGTCGTGGGACATGGCTACACCTTC
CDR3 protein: CASSQVVGHGYTF

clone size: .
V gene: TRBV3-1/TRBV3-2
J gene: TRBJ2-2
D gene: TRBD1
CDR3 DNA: TGTGCCAGCAGCTGGGACAGGGGGCGTGCCGGGGAGCTGTTTTTT
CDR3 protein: CASSWDRGRAGELFF

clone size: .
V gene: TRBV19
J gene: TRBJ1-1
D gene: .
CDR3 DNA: TGTGCCAGTAGTTCATATGGGGCTGAAGCTTTCTTT
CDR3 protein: CASSSYGAEAFF

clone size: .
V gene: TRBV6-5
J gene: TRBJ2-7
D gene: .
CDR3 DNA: TGTGCCAGCAGTTACCCAGGGGCCTACGAGCAGTACTTC
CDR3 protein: CASSYPGAYEQYF

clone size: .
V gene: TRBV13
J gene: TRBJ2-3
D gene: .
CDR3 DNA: TGTGCCAGCAGCTTACGGGGCACAGATACGCAGTATTTT
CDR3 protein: CASSLRGTDTQYF

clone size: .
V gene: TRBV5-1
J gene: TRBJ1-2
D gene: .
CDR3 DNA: TGCGCCAGCAGACGTGCAGACAACTATGGCTACACCTTC
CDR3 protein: CASRRADNYGYTF

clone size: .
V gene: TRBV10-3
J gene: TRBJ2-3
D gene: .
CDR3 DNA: TGTGCCATCAGCCCCGAGGGGGTCAGCACAGATACGCAGTATTTT
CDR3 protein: CAISPEGVSTDTQYF

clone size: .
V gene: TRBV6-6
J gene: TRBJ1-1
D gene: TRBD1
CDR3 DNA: TGTGCCAGCAGTTACTCGAGGGGGCGCGGGACTGAAGCTTTCTTT
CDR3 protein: CASSYSRGRGTEAFF

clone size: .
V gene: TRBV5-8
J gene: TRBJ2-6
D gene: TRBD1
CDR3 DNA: TGTGCCAGCAGCTTGGCACGGGACAGACCCTCTGGGGCCAACGTCCTGACTTTC
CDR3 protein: CASSLARDRPSGANVLTF

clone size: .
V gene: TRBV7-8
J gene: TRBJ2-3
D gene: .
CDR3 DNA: TGTGCCAGCAGCACCCGGGACCGTACGGCGCAGTATTTT
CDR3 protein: CASSTRDRTAQYF

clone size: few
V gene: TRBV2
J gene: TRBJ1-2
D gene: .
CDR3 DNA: TGTGCCAGCAGTGAGGCCAGGAGTAACTATGGCTACACCTTC
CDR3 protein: CASSEARSNYGYTF

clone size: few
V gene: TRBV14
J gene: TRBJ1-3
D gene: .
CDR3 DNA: TGTGCCAGCAGCCGAATAGGATCTGGAAACACCATATATTTT
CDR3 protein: CASSRIGSGNTIYF

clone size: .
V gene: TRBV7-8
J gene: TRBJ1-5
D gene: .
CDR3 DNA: TGTGCCAGCAGCGCGGACAGAGCTCATAGCAATCAGCCCCAGCATTTT
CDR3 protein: CASSADRAHSNQPQHF

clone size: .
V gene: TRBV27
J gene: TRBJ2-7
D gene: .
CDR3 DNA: TGTGCCAGCAGTTTATCTTGGGGGACCGGTCGGGACGAGCAGTACTTC
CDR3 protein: CASSLSWGTGRDEQYF

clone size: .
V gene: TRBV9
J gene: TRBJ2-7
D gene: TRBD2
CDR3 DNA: TGTGCCAGCAGCGTAGCGGGGGGGTACTACGAGCAGTACTTC
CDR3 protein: CASSVAGGYYEQYF

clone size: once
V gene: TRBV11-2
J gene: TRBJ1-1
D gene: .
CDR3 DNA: TGTGCCAGCACTGTGAACACTGAAGCTTTCTTT
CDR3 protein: CASTVNTEAFF

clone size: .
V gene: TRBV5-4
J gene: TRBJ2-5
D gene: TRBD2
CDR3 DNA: TGTGCCAGCAACCCCCCCGCGGGGGGGCCTCAGACCCAGTACTTC
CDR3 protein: CASNPPAGGPQTQYF

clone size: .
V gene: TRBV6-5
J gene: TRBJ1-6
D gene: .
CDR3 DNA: TGTGCCAGCCTCGGCAAAACGGGTTCACCCCTCCACTTT
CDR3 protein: CASLGKTGSPLHF

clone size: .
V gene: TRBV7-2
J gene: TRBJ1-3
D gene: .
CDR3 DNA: TGTGCCAGCAGCTACCGCCCGGGCAGCTCTGGAAACACCATATATTTT
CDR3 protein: CASSYRPGSSGNTIYF

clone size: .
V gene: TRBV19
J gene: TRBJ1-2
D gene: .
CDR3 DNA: TGTGCCAGTAGTATGTCCCTCGACTATGGCTACACCTTC
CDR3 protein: CASSMSLDYGYTF

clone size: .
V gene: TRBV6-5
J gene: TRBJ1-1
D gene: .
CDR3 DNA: TGTGCCAGCAGTCGCCCGAGGGCTACTGAAGCTTTCTTT
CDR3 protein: CASSRPRATEAFF

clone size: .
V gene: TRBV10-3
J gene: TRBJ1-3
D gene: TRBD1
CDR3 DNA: TGTGCCATCAGTGAGTCCCGACAACAGGGGGCTGGAAACACCATATATTTT
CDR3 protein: CAISESRQQGAGNTIYF

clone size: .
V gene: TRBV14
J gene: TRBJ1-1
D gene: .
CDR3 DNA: TGTGCCAGCAGCCCCCAGGAGGGAAGCGCTGAAGCTTTCTTT
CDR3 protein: CASSPQEGSAEAFF

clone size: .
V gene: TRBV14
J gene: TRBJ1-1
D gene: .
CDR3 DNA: TGTGCCAGCAGCCGCCTAAACACGGATCAAGCTTTCTTT
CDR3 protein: CASSRLNTDQAFF

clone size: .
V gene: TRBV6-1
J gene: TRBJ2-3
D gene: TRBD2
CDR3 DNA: TGTGCCAGCAGTGGGGGACTAGCGGGGGTGCTGTTAACAGATACGCAGTATTTT
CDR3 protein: CASSGGLAGVLLTDTQYF

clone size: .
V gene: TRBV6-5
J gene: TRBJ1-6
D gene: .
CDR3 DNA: TGTGCCAGCAGTTTACTCGGGACCCGGAGGAATTTACCCCTCCACTTT
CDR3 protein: CASSLLGTRRNLPLHF

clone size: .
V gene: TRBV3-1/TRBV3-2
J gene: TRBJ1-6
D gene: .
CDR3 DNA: TGTGCCAGCAGCCAAGGCAGGGACCCTCGATTTTCACCCCTCCACTTT
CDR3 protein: CASSQGRDPRFSPLHF

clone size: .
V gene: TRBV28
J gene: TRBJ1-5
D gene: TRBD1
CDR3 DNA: TGTGCCAGCAGCCCCGCGGGGACAGTAAATCAGCCCCAGCATTTT
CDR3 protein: CASSPAGTVNQPQHF

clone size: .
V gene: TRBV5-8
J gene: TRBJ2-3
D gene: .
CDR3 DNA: TGTGCCAGCAGCTTGGGGAACGGGGGCCGGGGAGATACGCAGTATTTT
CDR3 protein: CASSLGNGGRGDTQYF

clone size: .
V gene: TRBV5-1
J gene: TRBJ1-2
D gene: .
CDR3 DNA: TGCGCCAGCAGCGAGGACCCCGGGACCAACTATGGCTACACCTTC
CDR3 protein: CASSEDPGTNYGYTF

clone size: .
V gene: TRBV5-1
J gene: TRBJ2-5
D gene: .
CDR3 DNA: TGCGCCAGCAGCTTTGACTACAGGTTGGGGGAGACCCAGTACTTC
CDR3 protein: CASSFDYRLGETQYF

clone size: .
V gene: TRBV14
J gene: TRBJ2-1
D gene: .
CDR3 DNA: TGTGCCAGCAGCCAAGATCCGGACGGGTACAATGAGCAGTTCTTC
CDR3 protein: CASSQDPDGYNEQFF

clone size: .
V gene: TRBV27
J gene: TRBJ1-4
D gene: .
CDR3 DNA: TGTGCCAGCAGTTCCGACAGGTCGAATGAAAAACTGTTTTTT
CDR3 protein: CASSSDRSNEKLFF

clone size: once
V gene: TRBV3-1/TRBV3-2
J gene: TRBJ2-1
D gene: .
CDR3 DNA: TGTGCCAGCAGCCAAGATCTTAACCTTAGAGAGCAGTTCTTC
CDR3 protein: CASSQDLNLREQFF

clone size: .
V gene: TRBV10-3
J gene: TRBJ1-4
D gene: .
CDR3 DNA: TGTGCCATCAGTGAGTCTGGACCCGGAGAAAAACTGTTTTTT
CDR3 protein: CAISESGPGEKLFF

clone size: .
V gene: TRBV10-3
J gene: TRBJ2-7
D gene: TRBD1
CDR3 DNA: TGTGCCATCGGGACAGGGACCTACGAGCAGTACTTC
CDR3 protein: CAIGTGTYEQYF

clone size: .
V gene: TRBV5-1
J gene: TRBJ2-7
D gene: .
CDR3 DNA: TGCGCCAGCAGCCTCCGGAGCGGGCCCTACGAGCAGTACTTC
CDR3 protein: CASSLRSGPYEQYF

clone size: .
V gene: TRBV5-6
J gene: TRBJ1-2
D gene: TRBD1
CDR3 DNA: TGTGCCAGCAGCTTGGCCAGGGGGCAATGGGGTGGCTACACCTTC
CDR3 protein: CASSLARGQWGGYTF

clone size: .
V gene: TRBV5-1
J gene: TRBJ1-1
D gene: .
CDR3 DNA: TGCGCCAGCAGCGTAGGGAGAGGGCTATATGAAGCTTTCTTT
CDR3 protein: CASSVGRGLYEAFF

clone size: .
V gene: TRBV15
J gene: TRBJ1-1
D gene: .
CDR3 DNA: TGTGCCACCAGCAGGCAGGAAGACACTGAAGCTTTCTTT
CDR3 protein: CATSRQEDTEAFF

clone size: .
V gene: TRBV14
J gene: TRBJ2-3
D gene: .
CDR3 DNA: TGTGCCAGCAGCCTAGTGGGGATGGATACGCAGTATTTT
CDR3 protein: CASSLVGMDTQYF

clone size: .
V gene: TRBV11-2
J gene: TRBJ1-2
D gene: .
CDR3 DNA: TGTGCCAGCAGCTTAGGGGAATACAGCTATGGCTACACCTTC
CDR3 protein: CASSLGEYSYGYTF